The text below deals with one T cell receptor beta chain. Its target is unknown. The sample comes from a study of T cells expressing NK-cell markers. Study context: Each TCR beta repertoire originated in sorted T cells that were CD3+CD56+NKG2C+, CD3+CD56+NKG2C- or CD3+CD56-NKG2C+. Seven donors tested HCMV-seropositive and one tested seronegative among the eight sequenced.

Reanalyzing the 5' RACE reads, TCRdb keeps one entry per CDR3 protein, without DNA. Reported are around 260,000 distinct CDR3 sequences; the ten largest clones contain more than 3.5%. Study outcomes and limitations: These clonotypes, the leaders elsewhere, also led the CD3+CD56-NKG2C+ fraction in four donors. The HCMV specificity of the expanded NKG2C+ T cell clones stayed unresolved.

Sequencing input: blood T cells: a sorted CD56 or NKG2C T cell subset, CD4+ or CD8+ T cells, or bulk PBMC T cells (not recorded which). This clonotype was sampled from a woman aged 18-70 years in good health.

The CDR3 loop is CSVEIGTPDTQYF. V is TRBV29-1 and J is TRBJ2-3. Looked up from germline, CDR1 is SQVTM and CDR2 is ANQGSEA. This CDR3 has 13 residues.